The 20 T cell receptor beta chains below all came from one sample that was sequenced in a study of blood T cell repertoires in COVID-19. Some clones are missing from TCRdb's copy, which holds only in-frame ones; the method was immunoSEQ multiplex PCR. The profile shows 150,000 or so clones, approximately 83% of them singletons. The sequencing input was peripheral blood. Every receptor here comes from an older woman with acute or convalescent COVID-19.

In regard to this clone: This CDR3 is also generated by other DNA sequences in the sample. The CDR3 reads CASSQAGGSSYEQYF. The CDR3 bases are TGTGCCAGCAGCCAAGCCGGCGGGAGCTCCTACGAGCAGTACTTC. The chain links TRBV4-2 to TRBJ2-7; 7 bases are shared with TRBD2. Losses at the gene ends were 1 base for V and 0 bases for J; bases not matched to a gene: 3. This CDR3 comprises 15 residues. Germline V lookup: CDR1 LGHNA, CDR2 YNFKEQ.

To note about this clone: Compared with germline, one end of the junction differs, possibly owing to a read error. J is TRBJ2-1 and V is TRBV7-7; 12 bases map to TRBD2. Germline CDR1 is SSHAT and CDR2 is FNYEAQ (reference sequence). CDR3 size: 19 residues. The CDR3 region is CASSLAPASGRASYNEQFF. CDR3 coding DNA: TGTGCTAGCAGCTTAGCCCCGGCTAGCGGGAGGGCTTCCTACAATGAGCAGTTCTTC.

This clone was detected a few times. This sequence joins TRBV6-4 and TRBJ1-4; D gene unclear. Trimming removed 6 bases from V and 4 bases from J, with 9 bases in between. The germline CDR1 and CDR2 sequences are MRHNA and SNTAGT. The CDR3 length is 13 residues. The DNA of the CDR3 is TGTGCCAGCAGCCGGGAGATTAATGAAAAACTGTTTTTT. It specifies CASSREINEKLFF.

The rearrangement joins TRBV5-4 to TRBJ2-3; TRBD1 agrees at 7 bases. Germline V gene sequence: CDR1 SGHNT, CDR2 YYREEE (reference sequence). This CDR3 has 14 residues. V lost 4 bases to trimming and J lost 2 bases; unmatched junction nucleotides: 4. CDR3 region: CASSPGTDTDTQYF. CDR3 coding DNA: TGTGCCAGCAGCCCCGGGACAGACACAGATACGCAGTATTTT.

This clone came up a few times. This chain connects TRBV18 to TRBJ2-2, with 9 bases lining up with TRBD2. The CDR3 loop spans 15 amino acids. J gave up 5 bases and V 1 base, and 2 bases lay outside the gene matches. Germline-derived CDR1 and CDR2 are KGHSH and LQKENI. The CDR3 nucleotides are TGTGCCAGCTCACCACAGACTAGCGGAACCGGGGAGCTGTTTTTT. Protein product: CASSPQTSGTGELFF.

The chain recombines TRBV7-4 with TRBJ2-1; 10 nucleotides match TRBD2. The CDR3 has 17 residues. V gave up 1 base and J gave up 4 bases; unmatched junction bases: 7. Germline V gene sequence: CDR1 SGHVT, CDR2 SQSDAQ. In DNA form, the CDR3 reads TGTGCCAGCAGCTTAGGGCCTAGCGGGAGATTGTACAATGAGCAGTTCTTC. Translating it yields CASSLGPSGRLYNEQFF.

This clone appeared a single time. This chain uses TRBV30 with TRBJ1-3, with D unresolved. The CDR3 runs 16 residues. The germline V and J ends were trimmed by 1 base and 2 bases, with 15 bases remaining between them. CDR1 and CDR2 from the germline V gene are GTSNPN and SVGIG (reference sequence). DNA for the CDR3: TGTGCCTGGAGTGGATCCGGGATCAACCCTGGAAACACCATATATTTT. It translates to CAWSGSGINPGNTIYF. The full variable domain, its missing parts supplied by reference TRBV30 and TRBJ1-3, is SQTIHQWPATLVQPVGSPLSLECTVEGTSNPNLYWYRQAAGRGLQLLFYSVGIGQISSEVPQNLSASRPQDRQFILSSKKLLLSDSGFYLCAWSGSGINPGNTIYFGEGSWLTVV.

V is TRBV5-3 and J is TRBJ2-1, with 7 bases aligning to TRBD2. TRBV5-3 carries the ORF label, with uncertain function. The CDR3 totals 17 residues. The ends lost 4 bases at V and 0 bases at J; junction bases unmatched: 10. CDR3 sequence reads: CARSQILAGNSYNEQFF. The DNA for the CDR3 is TGTGCCAGAAGCCAGATTTTAGCGGGTAACTCCTACAATGAGCAGTTCTTC.

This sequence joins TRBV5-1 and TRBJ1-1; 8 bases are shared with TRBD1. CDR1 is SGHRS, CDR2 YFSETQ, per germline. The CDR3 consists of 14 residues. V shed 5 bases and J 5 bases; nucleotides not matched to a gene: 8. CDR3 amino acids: CASRTGEPGTEAFF. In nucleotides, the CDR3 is TGCGCCAGCAGGACAGGGGAGCCGGGAACTGAAGCTTTCTTT. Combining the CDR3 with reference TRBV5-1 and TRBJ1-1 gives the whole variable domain KAGVTQTPRYLIKTRGQQVTLSCSPISGHRSVSWYQQTPGQGLQFLFEYFSETQRNKGNFPGRFSGRQFSNSRSEMNVSTLELGDSALYLCASRTGEPGTEAFFGQGTRLTVV.

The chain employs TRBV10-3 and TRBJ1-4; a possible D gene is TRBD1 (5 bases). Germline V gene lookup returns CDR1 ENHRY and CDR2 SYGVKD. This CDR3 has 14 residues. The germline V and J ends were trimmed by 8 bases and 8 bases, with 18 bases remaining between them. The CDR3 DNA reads TGTGCCATCGGGCGTGGGGGGAGTGGGGAAAAACTGTTTTTT. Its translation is CAIGRGGSGEKLFF.

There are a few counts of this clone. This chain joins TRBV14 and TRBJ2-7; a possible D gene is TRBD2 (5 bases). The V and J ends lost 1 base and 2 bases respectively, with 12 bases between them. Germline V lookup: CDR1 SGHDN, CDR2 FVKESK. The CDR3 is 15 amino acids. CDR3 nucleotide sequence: TGTGCCAGCAGCCAAGTAGCCGGGAAGGCCTACGAGCAGTACTTC. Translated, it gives CASSQVAGKAYEQYF. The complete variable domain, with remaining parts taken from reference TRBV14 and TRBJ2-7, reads EAGVTQFPSHSVIEKGQTVTLRCDPISGHDNLYWYRRVMGKEIKFLLHFVKESKQDESGMPNNRFLAERTGGTYSTLKVQPAELEDSGVYFCASSQVAGKAYEQYFGPGTRLTVT.

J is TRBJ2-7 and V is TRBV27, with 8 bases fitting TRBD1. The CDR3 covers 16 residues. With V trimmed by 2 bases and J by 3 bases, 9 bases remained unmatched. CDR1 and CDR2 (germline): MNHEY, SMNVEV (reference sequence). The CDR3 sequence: CASSLQATGEVYEQYF. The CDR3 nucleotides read TGTGCCAGCAGTTTACAGGCGACAGGGGAAGTCTACGAGCAGTACTTC.

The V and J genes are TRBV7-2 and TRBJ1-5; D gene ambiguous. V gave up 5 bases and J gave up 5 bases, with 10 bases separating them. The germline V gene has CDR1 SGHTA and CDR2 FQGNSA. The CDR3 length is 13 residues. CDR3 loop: CASSAWRDQPQHF. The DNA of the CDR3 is TGTGCCAGCAGCGCGTGGAGGGATCAGCCCCAGCATTTT.

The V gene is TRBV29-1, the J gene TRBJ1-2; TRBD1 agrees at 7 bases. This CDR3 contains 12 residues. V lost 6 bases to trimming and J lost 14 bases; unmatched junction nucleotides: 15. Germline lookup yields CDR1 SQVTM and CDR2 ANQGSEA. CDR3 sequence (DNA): TGCAGCGTCCACTCCGGGACAGCCATTACTACCTTC. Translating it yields CSVHSGTAITTF.

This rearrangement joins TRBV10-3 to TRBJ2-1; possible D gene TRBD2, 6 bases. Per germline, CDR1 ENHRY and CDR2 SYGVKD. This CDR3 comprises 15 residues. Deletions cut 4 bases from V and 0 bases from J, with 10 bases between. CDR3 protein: CAISVDGSSYNEQFF. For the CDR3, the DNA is TGTGCCATCAGTGTAGACGGGAGCTCCTACAATGAGCAGTTCTTC.

The CDR3 protein is CAIRATSGTNTGELFF. The CDR3 DNA is TGTGCCATCAGGGCGACTAGCGGGACGAACACCGGGGAGCTGTTTTTT. This rearrangement joins TRBV10-3 to TRBJ2-2; 11 bases are a match to TRBD2. After removal of 6 bases from V and 0 bases from J, the junction contained 3 bases not matched to a gene. The CDR3 spans 16 residues. Germline lookup yields CDR1 ENHRY and CDR2 SYGVKD.

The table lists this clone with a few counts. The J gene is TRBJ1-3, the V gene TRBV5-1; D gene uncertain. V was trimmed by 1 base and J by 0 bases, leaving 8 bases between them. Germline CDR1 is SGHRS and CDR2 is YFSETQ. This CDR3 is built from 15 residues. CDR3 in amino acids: CASSLTGDSGNTIYF. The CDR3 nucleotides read TGCGCCAGCAGCTTGACGGGAGACTCTGGAAACACCATATATTTT. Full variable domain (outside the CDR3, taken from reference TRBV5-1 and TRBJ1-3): KAGVTQTPRYLIKTRGQQVTLSCSPISGHRSVSWYQQTPGQGLQFLFEYFSETQRNKGNFPGRFSGRQFSNSRSEMNVSTLELGDSALYLCASSLTGDSGNTIYFGEGSWLTVV.

This CDR3 is CASSSDIANTGELFF. CDR3 sequence (DNA): TGTGCCAGCAGCTCGGACATCGCGAACACCGGGGAGCTGTTTTTT. The chain uses TRBV5-5 and TRBJ2-2, with a weak D call TRBD1 (5 bases). CDR3 length: 15 residues. Germline loops: CDR1 SGHKS, CDR2 YYEKEE (reference sequence). Trimming stripped 3 bases from V and 0 bases from J, with 9 bases between.

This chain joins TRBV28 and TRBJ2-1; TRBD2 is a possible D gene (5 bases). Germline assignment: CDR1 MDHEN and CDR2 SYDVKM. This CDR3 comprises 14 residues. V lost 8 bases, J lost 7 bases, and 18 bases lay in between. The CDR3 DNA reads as TGTGCCAGCTGGGCGAGGGCTAGCTGGAATGAGCAGTTCTTC. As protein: CASWARASWNEQFF.

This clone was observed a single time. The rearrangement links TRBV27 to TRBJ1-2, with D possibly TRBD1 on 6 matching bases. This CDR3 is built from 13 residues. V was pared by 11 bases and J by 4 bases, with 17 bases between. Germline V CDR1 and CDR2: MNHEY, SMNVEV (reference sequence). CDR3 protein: CACVRTVVYGYTF. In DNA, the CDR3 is TGTGCCTGCGTTCGGACAGTTGTCTATGGCTACACCTTC.